Listed below are T cell receptor beta chains from one sample, sequenced in a study of identical twins. TCRdb analysed the 5' RACE reads with MiXCR anew, one entry per CDR3 protein. The repertoire holds 690,000 or so distinct CDR3 sequences, approximately 9% seen once, with approximately 0.96% in the top ten. These sequences were also reported in another study, on yellow fever vaccine responses in identical twins.

Source material: PBMCs. These receptors all come from a woman aged 18-29 years in good health. CDR3s include the opening cysteine and the closing phenylalanine or tryptophan. The D gene is left open where the match is weak. Size is omitted from some rows. Given values are once, few, many or a class for expanded clones.

clone_size	d_call	v_call	j_call	cdr3_aa	cdr3_nt
many	NA	TRBV24-1	TRBJ2-6	CATSDPSGRGDLLTF	TGTGCCACCAGTGACCCAAGTGGACGCGGAGATCTCCTGACTTTC
few	NA	TRBV6-5	TRBJ2-3	CASSYDGLRTDTQYF	TGTGCCAGCAGTTACGACGGGCTACGCACAGATACGCAGTATTTT
few	TRBD1	TRBV20-1	TRBJ2-7	CSATTGGVEQYF	TGCAGTGCAACAACAGGGGGCGTCGAGCAGTACTTC
few	NA	TRBV6-1	TRBJ2-1	CASRGLVGELNEQFF	TGTGCCAGCAGGGGCCTGGTCGGAGAACTCAATGAGCAGTTCTTC
NA	NA	TRBV19	TRBJ2-1	CASTTTGGAGEQFF	TGTGCCAGTACCACGACAGGAGGGGCGGGTGAGCAGTTCTTC
few	NA	TRBV9	TRBJ1-1	CASKPQGMYTEAFF	TGTGCCAGCAAACCGCAGGGGATGTACACTGAAGCTTTCTTT
NA	TRBD2	TRBV7-2	TRBJ2-2	CASSLREGPIGELFF	TGTGCCAGCAGCTTGAGGGAGGGCCCCATCGGGGAGCTGTTTTTT
NA	TRBD2	TRBV15	TRBJ2-1	CATSREGLAYNEQFF	TGTGCCACCAGCAGAGAGGGACTAGCCTACAATGAGCAGTTCTTC
few	NA	TRBV7-9	TRBJ1-2	CASSPVLGGYGYTF	TGTGCCAGCAGCCCCGTCCTGGGGGGCTATGGCTACACCTTC
many	NA	TRBV29-1	TRBJ1-1	CSVVSHSMNTEAFF	TGCAGCGTTGTCTCTCACAGCATGAACACTGAAGCTTTCTTT
few	NA	TRBV7-7	TRBJ2-2	CASSEGTPNTGELFF	TGTGCTAGCAGCGAGGGGACACCTAACACCGGGGAGCTGTTTTTT
NA	NA	TRBV27	TRBJ2-7	CASSLAGQGRPYEQYF	TGTGCCAGCAGTTTAGCCGGCCAGGGACGACCCTACGAGCAGTACTTC
many	NA	TRBV21-1	TRBJ1-5	CASSLSWGFREQPQHF	TGTGCCAGCAGCTTAAGTTGGGGGTTTAGGGAGCAGCCCCAGCATTTT
NA	NA	TRBV15	TRBJ2-1	CATSRDLSSPKGNEQFF	TGTGCCACCAGCAGAGATCTCTCTTCTCCCAAGGGCAATGAGCAGTTCTTC
many	NA	TRBV24-1	TRBJ2-2	CATSPGPFRAKKNTGELFF	TGTGCCACCAGCCCCGGGCCCTTCAGGGCGAAGAAGAACACCGGGGAGCTGTTTTTT
NA	TRBD2	TRBV2	TRBJ2-1	CASSVLRGGRDEQFF	TGTGCCAGCAGTGTTTTACGGGGGGGTCGGGATGAGCAGTTCTTC
NA	NA	TRBV6-2/TRBV6-3	TRBJ2-1	CASTGIYSYNEQFF	TGTGCCAGCACGGGCATCTACTCCTACAATGAGCAGTTCTTC
few	TRBD2	TRBV6-1	TRBJ2-1	CASSEVASGEQFF	TGTGCCAGCAGTGAAGTAGCTAGCGGTGAGCAGTTCTTC
NA	TRBD2	TRBV9	TRBJ2-3	CASSVMLAGGDTQYF	TGTGCCAGCAGCGTCATGCTAGCCGGGGGGGATACGCAGTATTTT
many	NA	TRBV2	TRBJ2-1	CASSETASAYEQFF	TGTGCCAGCAGTGAGACCGCCAGTGCCTATGAGCAGTTCTTC
few	TRBD2	TRBV20-1	TRBJ2-5	CSARDPGLAVQETQYF	TGCAGTGCTAGGGATCCGGGACTAGCGGTTCAAGAGACCCAGTACTTC
many	NA	TRBV5-1	TRBJ2-7	CASSLAAAYEQYF	TGCGCCAGCAGCTTGGCGGCCGCCTACGAGCAGTACTTC
many	TRBD2	TRBV5-1	TRBJ2-1	CASSLAGSSYNEQFF	TGTGCCAGCAGCTTAGCGGGGAGCTCCTACAATGAGCAGTTCTTC
few	NA	TRBV7-9	TRBJ2-4	CASSFLPRIAKNIQYF	TGTGCCAGCAGCTTCTTACCTCGGATAGCCAAAAACATTCAGTACTTC
many	NA	TRBV24-1	TRBJ1-2	CATSDPPNYGYTF	TGTGCCACCAGTGATCCGCCCAACTATGGCTACACCTTC
few	NA	TRBV5-6	TRBJ2-7	CASSLLGGREQYF	TGTGCCAGCAGCTTGTTGGGGGGACGAGAGCAGTACTTC
many	NA	TRBV29-1	TRBJ2-1	CSVEDLLTQSSYNEQFF	TGCAGCGTTGAAGATCTGTTGACCCAAAGCTCCTACAATGAGCAGTTCTTC
NA	TRBD2	TRBV5-1	TRBJ2-7	CASSSDSSGRPYEQYF	TGCGCCAGCAGCTCGGATTCTAGCGGGAGGCCCTACGAGCAGTACTTC
few	NA	TRBV20-1	TRBJ2-7	CSARNSRGPYEQYF	TGCAGTGCTAGAAATTCCCGGGGGCCCTACGAGCAGTACTTC
NA	TRBD2	TRBV13	TRBJ2-2	CASSSTSGVTGELFF	TGTGCCAGCAGCTCGACTAGCGGGGTCACCGGGGAGCTGTTTTTT
NA	NA	TRBV9	TRBJ2-5	CASSVARGETQYF	TGTGCCAGCAGCGTAGCGCGGGGAGAGACCCAGTACTTC
many	TRBD2	TRBV10-2	TRBJ2-1	CASQGLVPYNEQFF	TGCGCCAGCCAGGGACTAGTCCCCTACAATGAGCAGTTCTTC
NA	TRBD2	TRBV5-5	TRBJ2-3	CASMLAGGPTDTQYF	TGTGCCAGCATGCTAGCGGGAGGGCCGACAGATACGCAGTATTTT
NA	TRBD2	TRBV5-4	TRBJ2-1	CASSLMGWGRENNEQFF	TGTGCCAGCAGCTTGATGGGATGGGGGAGGGAGAACAATGAGCAGTTCTTC